This TCR beta chain was sequenced during a study of cytomegalovirus exposure and HLA in healthy donors. Study-wide points: The likely origin of a cluster of highly shared sequence variants was a sequencing artifact. Some V segments (TRBV6-2 and TRBV6-3 among them) were excluded as indistinguishable.

To note about this clone: The antigen is not known.

The PCR used 60 Vbeta and 13 Jbeta primers. Generated by immunoSEQ multiplex PCR, the TCRdb table keeps only in-frame clones and is missing some. The table records 110,000 to 150,000 clones, more than 75% of them present only once. CDR3 length: 11 residues. CDR1 and CDR2 (germline): MNHEY, SVGAGI. V was shortened by 6 bases and J by 4 bases, with 7 bases between the two germline ends. The TCR was taken from a woman between 18 and 30 years old in good health and CMV-seropositive. Source material: PBMCs. This chain joins TRBV6-5 and TRBJ2-7; the D is unclear. CDR3 sequence reads: CASSSPYEQYF. CDR3 sequence (DNA): TGTGCCAGCAGCTCTCCGTACGAGCAGTACTTC.